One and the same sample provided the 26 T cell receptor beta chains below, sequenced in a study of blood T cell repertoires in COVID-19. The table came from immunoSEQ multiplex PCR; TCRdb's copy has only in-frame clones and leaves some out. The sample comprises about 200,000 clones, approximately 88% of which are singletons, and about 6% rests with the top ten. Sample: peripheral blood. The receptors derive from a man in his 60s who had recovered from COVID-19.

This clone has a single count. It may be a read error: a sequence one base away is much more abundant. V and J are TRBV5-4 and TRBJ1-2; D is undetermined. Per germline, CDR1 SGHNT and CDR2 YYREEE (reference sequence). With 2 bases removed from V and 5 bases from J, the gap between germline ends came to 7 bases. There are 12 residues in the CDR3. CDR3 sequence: CASSFDSYGYTF. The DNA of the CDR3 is TGTGCCAGCAGCTTTGACTCTTATGGCTACACCTTC.

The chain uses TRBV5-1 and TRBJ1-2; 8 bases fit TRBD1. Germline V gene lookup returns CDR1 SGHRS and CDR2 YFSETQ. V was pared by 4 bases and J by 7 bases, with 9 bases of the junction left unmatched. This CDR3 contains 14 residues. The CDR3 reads CASSQTGVDRGYTF. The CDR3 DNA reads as TGCGCCAGCAGCCAGACAGGGGTCGATCGTGGCTACACCTTC. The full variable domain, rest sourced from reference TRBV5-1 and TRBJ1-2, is KAGVTQTPRYLIKTRGQQVTLSCSPISGHRSVSWYQQTPGQGLQFLFEYFSETQRNKGNFPGRFSGRQFSNSRSEMNVSTLELGDSALYLCASSQTGVDRGYTFGSGTRLTVV.

In DNA, the CDR3 is TGTGCCAGTAGCCCAGGATCTGGAAACACCATATATTTT. It encodes CASSPGSGNTIYF. This sequence joins TRBV19 and TRBJ1-3; D remains unclear. The CDR3 has 13 residues. Per the germline V gene, CDR1 is LNHDA and CDR2 is SQIVND (reference sequence). V was pared by 6 bases and J by 1 base, with 7 bases between.

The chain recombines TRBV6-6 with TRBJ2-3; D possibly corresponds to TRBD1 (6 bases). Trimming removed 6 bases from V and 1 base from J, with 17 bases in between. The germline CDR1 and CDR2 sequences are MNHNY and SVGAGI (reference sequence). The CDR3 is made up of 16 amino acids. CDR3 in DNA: TGTGCCAGCAGGCGATCAGGGGCCAGAGGCACAGATACGCAGTATTTT. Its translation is CASRRSGARGTDTQYF.

The CDR3 DNA is TGTGCCAGCAGTGATTCTGTTACTAACTATGGCTACACCTTC. Protein product: CASSDSVTNYGYTF. The chain carries TRBV2 and TRBJ1-2; D uncertain. The ends were cut back, 3 bases at V and 0 bases at J, with 8 bases in the middle. The CDR3 length is 14 residues. Germline CDR1 SNHLY, CDR2 FYNNEI.

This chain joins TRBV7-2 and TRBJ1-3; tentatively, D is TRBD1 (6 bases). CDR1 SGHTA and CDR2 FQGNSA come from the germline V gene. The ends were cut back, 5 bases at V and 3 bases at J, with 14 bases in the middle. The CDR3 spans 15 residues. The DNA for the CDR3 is TGTGCCAGCAGCCCCGGACAGTTTCTTGGAAACACCATATATTTT. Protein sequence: CASSPGQFLGNTIYF.

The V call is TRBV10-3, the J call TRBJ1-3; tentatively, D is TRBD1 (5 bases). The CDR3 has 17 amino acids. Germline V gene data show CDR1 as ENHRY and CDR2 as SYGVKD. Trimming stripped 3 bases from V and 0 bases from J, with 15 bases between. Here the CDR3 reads CAISDSPTGGSGNTIYF. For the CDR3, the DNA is TGTGCCATCAGTGACTCACCCACAGGCGGCTCTGGAAACACCATATATTTT.

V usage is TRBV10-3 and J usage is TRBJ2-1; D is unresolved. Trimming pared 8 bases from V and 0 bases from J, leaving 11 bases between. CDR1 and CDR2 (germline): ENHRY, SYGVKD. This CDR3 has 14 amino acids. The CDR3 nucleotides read TGTGCCATCCGGCAGGCGAGCTCCTACAATGAGCAGTTCTTC. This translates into CAIRQASSYNEQFF.

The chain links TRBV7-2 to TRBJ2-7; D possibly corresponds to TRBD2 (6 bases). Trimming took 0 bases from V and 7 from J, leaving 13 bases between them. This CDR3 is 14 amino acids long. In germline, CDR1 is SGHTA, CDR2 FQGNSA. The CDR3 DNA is TGTGCCAGCAGCTTAGCTCCCGGAGGGCTTGAGCAGTACTTC. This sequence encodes CASSLAPGGLEQYF.

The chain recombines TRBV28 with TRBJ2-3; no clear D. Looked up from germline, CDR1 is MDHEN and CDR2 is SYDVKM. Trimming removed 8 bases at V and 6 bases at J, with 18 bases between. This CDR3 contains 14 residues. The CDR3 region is CASSGATFLDTQYF. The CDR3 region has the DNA TGTGCCAGCTCCGGCGCGACTTTCTTGGATACGCAGTATTTT.

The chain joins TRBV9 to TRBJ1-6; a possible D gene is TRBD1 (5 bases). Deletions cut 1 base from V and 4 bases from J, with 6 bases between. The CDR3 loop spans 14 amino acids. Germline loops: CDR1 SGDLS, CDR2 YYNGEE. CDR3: CASSVRGYNSPLHF. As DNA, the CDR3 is TGTGCCAGCAGCGTAAGGGGTTATAATTCACCCCTCCACTTT.

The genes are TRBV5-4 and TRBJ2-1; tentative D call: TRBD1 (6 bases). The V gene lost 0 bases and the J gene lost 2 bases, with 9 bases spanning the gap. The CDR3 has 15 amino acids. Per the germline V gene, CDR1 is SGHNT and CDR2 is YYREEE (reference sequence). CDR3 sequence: CASSLDGQPYNEQFF. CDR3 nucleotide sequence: TGTGCCAGCAGCTTGGATGGACAGCCCTACAATGAGCAGTTCTTC.

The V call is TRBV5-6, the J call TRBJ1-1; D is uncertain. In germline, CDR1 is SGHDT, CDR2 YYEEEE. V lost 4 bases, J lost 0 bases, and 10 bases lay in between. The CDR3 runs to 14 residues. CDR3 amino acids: CASSQTLLNTEAFF. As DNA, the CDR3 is TGTGCCAGCAGCCAGACACTCCTGAACACTGAAGCTTTCTTT.

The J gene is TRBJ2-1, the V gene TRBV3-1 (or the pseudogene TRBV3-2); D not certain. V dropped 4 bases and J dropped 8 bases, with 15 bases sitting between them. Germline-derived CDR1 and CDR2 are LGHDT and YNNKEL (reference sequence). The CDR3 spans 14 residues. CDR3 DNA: TGTGCCAGCAGCCGAACCCCTAGAGGTGATGAGCAGTTCTTC. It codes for CASSRTPRGDEQFF.

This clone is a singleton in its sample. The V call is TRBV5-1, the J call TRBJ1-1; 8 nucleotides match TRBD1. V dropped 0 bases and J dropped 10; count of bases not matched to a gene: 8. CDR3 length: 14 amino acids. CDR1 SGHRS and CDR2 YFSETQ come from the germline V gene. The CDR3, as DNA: TGCGCCAGCAGCTTGGAAGGCCAGGGGGCCGGAGCTTTCTTT. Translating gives CASSLEGQGAGAFF.

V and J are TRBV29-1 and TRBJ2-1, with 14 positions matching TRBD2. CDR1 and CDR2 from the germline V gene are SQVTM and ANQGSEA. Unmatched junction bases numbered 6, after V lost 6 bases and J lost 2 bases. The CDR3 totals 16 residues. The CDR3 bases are TGCAGCGTAGAGACGGGACTAGCGGGGGCCTACAATGAGCAGTTCTTC. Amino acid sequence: CSVETGLAGAYNEQFF.

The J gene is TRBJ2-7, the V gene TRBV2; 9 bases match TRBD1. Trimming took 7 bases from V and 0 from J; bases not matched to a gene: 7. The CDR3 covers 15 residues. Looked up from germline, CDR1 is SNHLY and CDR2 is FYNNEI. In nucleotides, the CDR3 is TGTGCCAGCAACCCTAACAGGGGGCCCTCCTACGAGCAGTACTTC. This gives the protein CASNPNRGPSYEQYF.

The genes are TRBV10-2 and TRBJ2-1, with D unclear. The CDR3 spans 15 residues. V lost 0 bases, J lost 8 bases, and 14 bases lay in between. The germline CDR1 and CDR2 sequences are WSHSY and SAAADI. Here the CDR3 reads CASSESIRSVDEQFF. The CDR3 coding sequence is TGCGCCAGCAGTGAGTCGATCAGGTCTGTCGATGAGCAGTTCTTC.

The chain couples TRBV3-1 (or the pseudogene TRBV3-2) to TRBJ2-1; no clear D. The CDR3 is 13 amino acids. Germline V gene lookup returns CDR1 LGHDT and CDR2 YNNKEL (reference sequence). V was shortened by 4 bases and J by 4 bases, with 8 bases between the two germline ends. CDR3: CASSRSRYNEQFF. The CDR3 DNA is TGTGCCAGCAGCCGATCTAGATACAATGAGCAGTTCTTC.

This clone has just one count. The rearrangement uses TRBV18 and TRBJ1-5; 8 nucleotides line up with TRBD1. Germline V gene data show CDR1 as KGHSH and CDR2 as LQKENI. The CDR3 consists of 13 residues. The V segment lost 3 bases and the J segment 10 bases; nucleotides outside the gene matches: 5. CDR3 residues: CASSPRGLPPQHF. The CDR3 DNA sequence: TGTGCCAGCTCACCCAGGGGGCTCCCACCCCAGCATTTT. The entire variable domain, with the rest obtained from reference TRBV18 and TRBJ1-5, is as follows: NAGVMQNPRHLVRRRGQEARLRCSPMKGHSHVYWYRQLPEEGLKFMVYLQKENIIDESGMPKERFSAEFPKEGPSILRIQQVVRGDSAAYFCASSPRGLPPQHFGDGTRLSIL.

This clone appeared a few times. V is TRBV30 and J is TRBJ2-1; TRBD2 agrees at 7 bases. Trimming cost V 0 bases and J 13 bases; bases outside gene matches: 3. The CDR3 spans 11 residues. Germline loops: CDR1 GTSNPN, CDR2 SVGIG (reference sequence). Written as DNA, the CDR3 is TGTGCCTGGAGTGTGTTGACTAGCCAGTTCTTC. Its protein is CAWSVLTSQFF. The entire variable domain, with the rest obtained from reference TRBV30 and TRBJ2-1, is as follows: SQTIHQWPATLVQPVGSPLSLECTVEGTSNPNLYWYRQAAGRGLQLLFYSVGIGQISSEVPQNLSASRPQDRQFILSSKKLLLSDSGFYLCAWSVLTSQFFGPGTRLTVL.

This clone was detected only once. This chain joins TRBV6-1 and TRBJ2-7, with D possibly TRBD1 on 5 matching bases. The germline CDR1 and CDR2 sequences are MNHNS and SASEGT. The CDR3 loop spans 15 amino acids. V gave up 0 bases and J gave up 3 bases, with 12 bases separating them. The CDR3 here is CASSEAYQGLYEQYF. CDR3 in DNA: TGTGCCAGCAGTGAAGCGTATCAGGGCCTCTACGAGCAGTACTTC.

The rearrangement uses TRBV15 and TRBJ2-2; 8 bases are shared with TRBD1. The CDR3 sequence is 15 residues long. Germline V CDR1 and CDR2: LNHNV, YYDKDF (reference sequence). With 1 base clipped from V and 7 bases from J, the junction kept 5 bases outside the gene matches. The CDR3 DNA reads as TGTGCCACCAGCAGAGGCAGGGGGCGGGTCGGGGAGCTGTTTTTT. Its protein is CATSRGRGRVGELFF.

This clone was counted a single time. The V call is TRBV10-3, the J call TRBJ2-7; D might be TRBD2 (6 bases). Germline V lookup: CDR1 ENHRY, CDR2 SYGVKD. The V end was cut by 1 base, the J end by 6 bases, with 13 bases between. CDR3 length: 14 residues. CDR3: CAISELEGAGEQYF. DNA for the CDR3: TGTGCCATCAGTGAGTTGGAGGGTGCAGGCGAGCAGTACTTC.

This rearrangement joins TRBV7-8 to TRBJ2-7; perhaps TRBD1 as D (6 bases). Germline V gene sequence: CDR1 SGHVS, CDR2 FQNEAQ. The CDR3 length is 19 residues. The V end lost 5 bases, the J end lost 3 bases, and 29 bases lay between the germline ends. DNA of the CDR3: TGTGCCAGCAGCCGACGCGACAGGTCCAGAATCAAGGGGGACTACGAGCAGTACTTC. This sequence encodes CASSRRDRSRIKGDYEQYF.

The CDR3 DNA follows: TGCGCCAGCAGCCAAGAGGGCGTGGATTTAGCCAAAAACATTCAGTACTTC. The encoded protein is CASSQEGVDLAKNIQYF. The chain joins TRBV4-1 to TRBJ2-4; no reliable D call. Germline-derived CDR1 and CDR2 are MGHRA and YSYEKL. The V end was cut by 0 bases, the J end by 0 bases, with 12 bases between. The CDR3 covers 17 residues.